The 21 T cell receptor beta chains reported below all come from one sample, sequenced in a study of long-term antiretroviral therapy in people with HIV. With survey level as its setting, the immunoSEQ assay was v3.0. Repertoires were generated with immunoSEQ multiplex PCR, while TCRdb's copy carries only in-frame clones and drops some. The sample includes tens of thousands of clones, roughly 82% of them seen just once. The sample in question was unsorted PBMCs, obtained 0.6 years after starting antiretroviral therapy. The receptors originated from a man between 18 and 35 years old with HIV.

CDR3 nucleotides: TGTGCCAGCAGCTTGGGACAGGGGAGCTACAATGAGCAGTTCTTC. This encodes CASSLGQGSYNEQFF. This chain joins TRBV5-6 and TRBJ2-1; TRBD1 aligns across 8 bases. The CDR3 contains 15 residues. V dropped 0 bases and J dropped 3; count of bases not matched to a gene: 2. CDR1 SGHDT and CDR2 YYEEEE come from the germline V gene.

The J gene is TRBJ1-1, the V gene TRBV21-1; the table gives TRBD1 as D, unverified against the DNA. TRBV21-1 is labeled a pseudogene. The CDR3 sequence is 12 residues long. In DNA form, the CDR3 reads TGTGCCAGCAGTTCCGACAGGGTGGGAGCTTTCTTT. It encodes CASSSDRVGAFF.

The CDR3 sequence is CASSFAGVQNEQFF. CDR3 in DNA: TGTGCCAGCAGTTTTGCGGGAGTACAAAATGAGCAGTTCTTC. The rearrangement links TRBV28 to TRBJ2-1; 7 bases align to TRBD2. The ends lost 3 bases at V and 7 bases at J; junction bases unmatched: 6. CDR3 length equals 14 residues. Germline V CDR1 and CDR2: MDHEN, SYDVKM.

This clone was detected only a few times. J is TRBJ2-7 and V is TRBV7-9; 10 bases map to TRBD1. Germline V gene data show CDR1 as SEHNR and CDR2 as FQNEAQ (reference sequence). The V and J ends lost 5 bases and 6 bases, in that order; junction bases with no gene match: 10. The CDR3 length is 15 residues. The CDR3 loop is CASSLPGQGKAEQYF. The CDR3 DNA reads as TGTGCCAGCAGCCTACCGGGACAGGGGAAGGCCGAGCAGTACTTC.

This clone is a singleton in its sample. V and J are TRBV19 and TRBJ2-7; possible D gene TRBD1, 6 bases. The CDR3 covers 13 residues. Trimming left V 3 bases short and J 3 bases short, with 9 bases between. CDR1 is LNHDA, CDR2 SQIVND, per germline (reference sequence). CDR3 in amino acids: CASSMSGVYEQYF. The DNA for the CDR3 is TGTGCCAGTAGTATGTCAGGGGTCTACGAGCAGTACTTC. The full variable domain, in which reference TRBV19 and TRBJ2-7 provide the parts outside the CDR3, is DGGITQSPKYLFRKEGQNVTLSCEQNLNHDAMYWYRQDPGQGLRLIYYSQIVNDFQKGDIAEGYSVSREKKESFPLTVTSAQKNPTAFYLCASSMSGVYEQYFGPGTRLTVT.

V is TRBV28 and J is TRBJ2-7; D remains unclear. The CDR3 runs 13 residues. V was cut by 6 bases and J by 3 bases, with 12 bases left in between. Per the germline V gene, CDR1 is MDHEN and CDR2 is SYDVKM. This CDR3 reads CASSQVVLYEQYF. Written as DNA, the CDR3 is TGTGCCAGCAGCCAGGTGGTCCTCTACGAGCAGTACTTC.

The genes are TRBV19 and TRBJ2-5; a weak D match, TRBD2 (6 bases). Trimming pared 4 bases from V and 4 bases from J, leaving 13 bases between. The V gene's germline CDR1 is LNHDA and CDR2 SQIVND (reference sequence). The CDR3 sequence is 14 residues long. CDR3 sequence reads: CASSNVFSGETQYF. In nucleotides, the CDR3 is TGTGCCAGTAGTAATGTATTTAGCGGAGAGACCCAGTACTTC.

The chain is built from TRBV9 and TRBJ2-1; 9 positions agree with TRBD2. CDR3 length equals 16 residues. The junction had 10 bases not matched to a gene; V was cut back by 2 bases and J by 7 bases. Per the germline V gene, CDR1 is SGDLS and CDR2 is YYNGEE. DNA for the CDR3: TGTGCCAGCAGCGTGTTACTGGCGGGAGGGGATAATGAGCAGTTCTTC. Translating it yields CASSVLLAGGDNEQFF.

V gene TRBV18 combines with J gene TRBJ2-7; TRBD2 matches at 10 bases. V trimming: 3 bases; J trimming: 5 bases; junction bases outside the gene matches: 10. Per germline, CDR1 KGHSH and CDR2 LQKENI. The CDR3 sequence is 16 residues long. For the CDR3, the DNA is TGTGCCAGCTCACCGATCCTAGCGGGAGCCACCCACGAGCAGTACTTC. Its translation is CASSPILAGATHEQYF.

This chain joins TRBV19 and TRBJ1-5; a weak D match, TRBD1 (5 bases). The CDR3 totals 15 residues. V lost 5 bases, J lost 1 base, and 12 bases lay in between. The V gene's germline CDR1 is LNHDA and CDR2 SQIVND (reference sequence). CDR3 coding DNA: TGTGCCAGTAGTTGGGGGAGTGAAAGCAATCAGCCCCAGCATTTT. Residues: CASSWGSESNQPQHF.

This chain connects TRBV5-1 to TRBJ2-7; 10 bases align to TRBD2. This CDR3 has 15 residues. Losses at the gene ends were 0 bases for V and 4 bases for J; bases not matched to a gene: 4. Per the germline V gene, CDR1 is SGHRS and CDR2 is YFSETQ. The CDR3 nucleotides are TGCGCCAGCAGCTTGGTGTCTAGCGGGAGTTACGAGCAGTACTTC. Translated, it gives CASSLVSSGSYEQYF.

The chain couples TRBV29-1 to TRBJ2-7; D possibly uses TRBD1 or TRBD2 (5 bases each). Germline values: CDR1 SQVTM, CDR2 ANQGSEA. Between the trimmed V and J ends, which lost 7 bases and 2 bases, there was a span of 12 bases. The CDR3 is 12 residues long. CDR3 nucleotides: TGCAGCGGACGGGACGGGCCCTACGAGCAGTACTTC. This translates into CSGRDGPYEQYF.

This sequence joins TRBV19 and TRBJ2-7, with 9 bases that match TRBD1. J was trimmed by 4 bases and V by 4 bases; bases with no gene match: 2. The CDR3 loop spans 13 amino acids. CDR1 and CDR2 (germline): LNHDA, SQIVND (reference sequence). Here the CDR3 reads CASSRTGDYEQYF. The CDR3, as DNA: TGTGCCAGTAGTAGGACAGGGGATTACGAGCAGTACTTC.

The rearrangement uses TRBV27 and TRBJ2-1, with 9 bases aligning to TRBD2. The CDR3 extends over 15 amino acids. CDR1 MNHEY and CDR2 SMNVEV come from the germline V gene (reference sequence). V shed 3 bases and J 5 bases; nucleotides not matched to a gene: 5. The CDR3 region has the DNA TGTGCCAGCAGTTTCGGGGCTAGCGGGGACAATGAGCAGTTCTTC. This encodes CASSFGASGDNEQFF.

The chain joins TRBV5-1 to TRBJ2-3; 8 bases align to TRBD1. The germline V gene has CDR1 SGHRS and CDR2 YFSETQ. J lost 4 bases, V lost 5 bases, and 6 bases had no gene match. The CDR3 runs 14 residues. DNA of the CDR3: TGCGCCAGCAGTTCAGACAGGGGCGCAGATACGCAGTATTTT. Translated: CASSSDRGADTQYF.

The gene calls are TRBV11-2 and TRBJ2-7; a weak D match, TRBD2 (6 bases). Trimming took 0 bases from V and 1 from J, leaving 10 bases between them. The V gene's germline CDR1 is SGHAT and CDR2 FQNNGV. This CDR3 has 15 amino acids. Here the CDR3 reads CASSLELAESYEQYF. The CDR3, as DNA: TGTGCCAGCAGCTTAGAATTAGCGGAGTCCTACGAGCAGTACTTC. The whole variable domain, remainder taken from reference TRBV11-2 and TRBJ2-7, is EAGVAQSPRYKIIEKRQSVAFWCNPISGHATLYWYQQILGQGPKLLIQFQNNGVVDDSQLPKDRFSAERLKGVDSTLKIQPAKLEDSAVYLCASSLELAESYEQYFGPGTRLTVT.

This clone was found once. This chain links TRBV5-4 with TRBJ2-7; 10 bases align to TRBD1. The ends lost 2 bases at V and 6 bases at J; junction bases unmatched: 5. CDR3 size: 14 residues. Germline lookup yields CDR1 SGHNT and CDR2 YYREEE (reference sequence). The DNA of the CDR3 is TGTGCCAGCAGCTTCCCGGGACAGGGGTCCGAGCAGTACTTC. Its protein product is CASSFPGQGSEQYF.

The CDR3 protein is CASRGAATNYGYTF. CDR3 coding DNA: TGTGCCAGCAGAGGGGCAGCCACTAACTATGGCTACACCTTC. The V call is TRBV6-5, the J call TRBJ1-2; TRBD1 is a possible D gene (5 bases). The CDR3 spans 14 residues. V lost 6 bases and J 0 bases, leaving 11 bases between the germline ends. Germline V gene data show CDR1 as MNHEY and CDR2 as SVGAGI.

This clone was observed a single time. V is TRBV20-1 and J is TRBJ1-2; D remains unclear. V was pared by 5 bases and J by 2 bases, with 6 bases between. The CDR3 is made up of 11 amino acids. CDR1 is DFQATT, CDR2 SNEGSKA, per germline (reference sequence). Here the CDR3 DNA reads TGCAGTGCTGAAGACAACTATGGCTACACCTTC. It yields the protein CSAEDNYGYTF.

The table lists this clone with a few counts. V and J are TRBV19 and TRBJ2-3; 7 bases are a match to TRBD2. Germline V gene sequence: CDR1 LNHDA, CDR2 SQIVND (reference sequence). V was pared by 8 bases and J by 4 bases, with 6 bases of the junction left unmatched. This CDR3 contains 13 residues. CDR3 region: CASHSGGSDTQYF. In nucleotides, the CDR3 is TGTGCCAGTCACTCGGGAGGTTCAGATACGCAGTATTTT.

This clone was counted only a few times. The chain carries TRBV18 and TRBJ1-2; TRBD1 is a possible D gene (5 bases). Germline values: CDR1 KGHSH, CDR2 LQKENI. Trimming removed 3 bases from V and 2 bases from J, with 13 bases in between. This CDR3 is 15 amino acids long. CDR3 nucleotide sequence: TGTGCCAGCTCACCTGGGACGGGAGGGAACTATGGCTACACCTTC. Its translation is CASSPGTGGNYGYTF.